The 23 T cell receptor beta chains reported below all come from one sample, sequenced in a study of blood T cell repertoires in COVID-19. TCRdb's table, derived via immunoSEQ multiplex PCR, lists solely in-frame clones and lacks some. The sample includes approximately 260,000 clones, around four fifths seen only once; the top ten take approximately 4%. The sequenced sample consisted of PBMCs or T cells enriched from blood (not recorded which). The receptors shown here come from a man younger than 40 with acute COVID-19.

The genes are TRBV28 and TRBJ1-3; 7 bases align to TRBD1. V dropped 6 bases and J dropped 2; count of bases not matched to a gene: 1. The CDR3 runs 13 residues. CDR1 and CDR2 from the germline V gene are MDHEN and SYDVKM. CDR3 nucleotides: TGTGCCAGCAGAACAGGGGCTGGAAACACCATATATTTT. Translation: CASRTGAGNTIYF.

V usage is TRBV4-2 and J usage is TRBJ2-2; a possible D gene is TRBD2 (6 bases). This CDR3 is built from 19 residues. CDR1 is LGHNA and CDR2 is YNFKEQ in the germline V gene. The V gene lost 1 base and the J gene lost 3 bases, with 21 bases spanning the gap. CDR3 bases: TGTGCCAGCAGCCAAGGAAGTAGCGGCGGAGGAGAGTACACCGGGGAGCTGTTTTTT. As protein: CASSQGSSGGGEYTGELFF.

This chain links TRBV19 with TRBJ2-2, with no clear D. This CDR3 contains 15 residues. The germline V and J ends were trimmed by 5 bases and 0 bases, with 10 bases remaining between them. Germline V gives CDR1 LNHDA, CDR2 SQIVND (reference sequence). CDR3 nucleotide sequence: TGTGCCAGTAGTGCATTTTCAGCGAACACCGGGGAGCTGTTTTTT. This sequence encodes CASSAFSANTGELFF.

The table lists this clone with a few counts. This rearrangement joins TRBV5-6 to TRBJ1-5; possible D gene TRBD1, 5 bases. Trimming removed 4 bases from V and 0 bases from J, with 11 bases in between. The CDR3 is 15 residues long. Germline assignment: CDR1 SGHDT and CDR2 YYEEEE. The CDR3 DNA reads TGTGCCAGCAGCGGAGGGGTGGTTAGCAATCAGCCCCAGCATTTT. It encodes CASSGGVVSNQPQHF. Full variable domain (missing parts from reference TRBV5-6 and TRBJ1-5): DAGVTQSPTHLIKTRGQQVTLRCSPKSGHDTVSWYQQALGQGPQFIFQYYEEEERQRGNFPDRFSGHQFPNYSSELNVNALLLGDSALYLCASSGGVVSNQPQHFGDGTRLSIL.

The J gene is TRBJ1-1, the V gene TRBV6-5; D is unresolved. Germline V lookup: CDR1 MNHEY, CDR2 SVGAGI. Trimming pared 6 bases from V and 2 bases from J, leaving 4 bases between. This CDR3 is 11 amino acids long. CDR3 sequence (DNA): TGTGCCAGCAGATATAACACTGAAGCTTTCTTT. It yields the protein CASRYNTEAFF.

V and J are TRBV14 and TRBJ1-5, with D unclear. CDR1 and CDR2 from the germline V gene are SGHDN and FVKESK. The V gene lost 2 bases and the J gene lost 3 bases, with 5 bases spanning the gap. This CDR3 is 13 amino acids long. The CDR3 protein is CASSQSHNQPQHF. In nucleotides, the CDR3 is TGTGCCAGCAGCCAATCCCACAATCAGCCCCAGCATTTT.

The chain is built from TRBV27 and TRBJ1-4; 8 positions agree with TRBD1. The CDR3 totals 14 residues. V shed 4 bases and J 13 bases; nucleotides not matched to a gene: 11. Germline loops: CDR1 MNHEY, CDR2 SMNVEV (reference sequence). As DNA, the CDR3 is TGTGCCAGCAGTTCCGACAGGGGCCAAAGGGGACTGTTTTTT. This sequence encodes CASSSDRGQRGLFF.

This chain links TRBV2 with TRBJ2-1; TRBD2 matches at 12 bases. The J segment lost 4 bases and the V segment lost 9 bases, leaving 7 bases of the junction unmatched. The CDR3 sequence is 15 residues long. Germline V CDR1 and CDR2: SNHLY, FYNNEI. The CDR3 protein is CARQLAGGKYNEQFF. The CDR3 nucleotides are TGTGCCAGACAGCTAGCGGGGGGGAAATACAATGAGCAGTTCTTC.

The gene calls are TRBV19 and TRBJ1-6, with TRBD1 identical over 9 bases. The CDR3 spans 16 residues. In germline, CDR1 is LNHDA, CDR2 SQIVND (reference sequence). V dropped 4 bases and J dropped 5; count of bases not matched to a gene: 6. The CDR3 DNA follows: TGTGCCAGTAGTAGCCGGGACAGGGCGAATAATTCACCCCTCCACTTT. Translated, it gives CASSSRDRANNSPLHF.

J is TRBJ2-5 and V is TRBV24-1; TRBD2 aligns across 8 bases. Germline V lookup: CDR1 KGHDR, CDR2 SFDVKD. The CDR3 runs to 14 residues. J lost 6 bases, V lost 4 bases, and 6 bases had no gene match. CDR3 in amino acids: CATSESGRAQTQYF. CDR3 DNA: TGTGCCACCAGTGAATCCGGGAGGGCCCAGACCCAGTACTTC.

J is TRBJ1-1 and V is TRBV4-2, with D unclear. The ends were cut back, 2 bases at V and 1 base at J, with 11 bases in the middle. The CDR3 spans 15 residues. Germline CDR1 reads LGHNA; CDR2 reads YNFKEQ. CDR3 DNA sequence: TGTGCCAGCAGCCAATACAGCCGGGGGAACACTGAAGCTTTCTTT. This translates into CASSQYSRGNTEAFF.

This chain joins TRBV24-1 and TRBJ2-3; 11 positions match TRBD2. J gave up 1 base and V 4 bases, and 6 bases lay outside the gene matches. The CDR3 covers 17 residues. Looked up from germline, CDR1 is KGHDR and CDR2 is SFDVKD. The CDR3 bases are TGTGCCACCAGTGAACCACTAGCGGGGGTAGGCACAGATACGCAGTATTTT. Its protein is CATSEPLAGVGTDTQYF.

The chain links TRBV6-1 to TRBJ1-5; 7 positions agree with TRBD1. The CDR3 is 16 amino acids. CDR1 and CDR2 from the germline V gene are MNHNS and SASEGT. V lost 3 bases, J lost 3 bases, and 8 bases stayed unmatched. CDR3 sequence reads: CASSDNPGQINQPQHF. The CDR3 DNA reads TGTGCCAGCAGTGATAACCCGGGACAGATCAATCAGCCCCAGCATTTT.

The chain combines TRBV19 with TRBJ2-2, with a tentative D call TRBD1 (6 bases). CDR1 is LNHDA, CDR2 SQIVND, per germline (reference sequence). CDR3 length: 15 amino acids. V was cut by 8 bases and J by 2 bases, with 15 bases left in between. CDR3 bases: TGTGCCAGTCACACCTCAGGGGTTAACACCGGGGAGCTGTTTTTT. Translating gives CASHTSGVNTGELFF. Variable domain in full (rest from reference TRBV19 and TRBJ2-2): DGGITQSPKYLFRKEGQNVTLSCEQNLNHDAMYWYRQDPGQGLRLIYYSQIVNDFQKGDIAEGYSVSREKKESFPLTVTSAQKNPTAFYLCASHTSGVNTGELFFGEGSRLTVL.

The chain joins TRBV19 to TRBJ2-7, with 7 bases identical to TRBD2. Per the germline V gene, CDR1 is LNHDA and CDR2 is SQIVND (reference sequence). The CDR3 is 15 amino acids. V lost 6 bases and J lost 3; bases outside the gene matches: 11. CDR3 sequence (DNA): TGTGCCAGTAGCCTAGGACTAGTTGGCCTCTACGAGCAGTACGTC. Translation gives CASSLGLVGLYEQYV.

The sample holds one count of this clone. The chain carries TRBV27 and TRBJ1-2; a weak D match, TRBD1 (6 bases). Trimming left V 8 bases short and J 2 bases short, with 18 bases between. Per germline, CDR1 MNHEY and CDR2 SMNVEV (reference sequence). This CDR3 region has 15 residues. CDR3 protein: CASPLRPGTNYGYTF. The CDR3 DNA is TGTGCCAGCCCCCTAAGGCCCGGGACAAACTATGGCTACACCTTC.

The chain carries TRBV9 and TRBJ2-1, with 8 bases fitting TRBD2. V dropped 0 bases and J dropped 9; count of bases not matched to a gene: 5. The length of the CDR3 is 14 residues. Per germline, CDR1 SGDLS and CDR2 YYNGEE. This CDR3 reads CASSVDAGGSEQFF. The CDR3 nucleotides are TGTGCCAGCAGCGTAGACGCGGGAGGTTCTGAGCAGTTCTTC.

This clone was counted a few times. The chain uses TRBV30 and TRBJ1-2; D is perhaps TRBD1 (5 bases). V was clipped by 2 bases and J by 1 base, with 11 bases between them. The CDR3 loop spans 14 amino acids. Germline V gives CDR1 GTSNPN, CDR2 SVGIG (reference sequence). CDR3 loop: CAWSPDTFNYGYTF. CDR3 coding DNA: TGTGCCTGGAGTCCGGACACTTTTAACTATGGCTACACCTTC.

The chain is built from TRBV2 and TRBJ2-1, with 12 positions matching TRBD2. Germline CDR1 is SNHLY and CDR2 is FYNNEI. This CDR3 has 14 residues. V was clipped by 8 bases and J by 4 bases; unmatched bases: 3. CDR3 DNA sequence: TGTGCCAGCCTAGCGGGGGGGAATTACAATGAGCAGTTCTTC. It encodes CASLAGGNYNEQFF. Drawing the rest from reference TRBV2 and TRBJ2-1, the complete variable domain is EPEVTQTPSHQVTQMGQEVILRCVPISNHLYFYWYRQILGQKVEFLVSFYNNEISEKSEIFDDQFSVERPDGSNFTLKIRSTKLEDSAMYFCASLAGGNYNEQFFGPGTRLTVL.

As for this clone: At one end the junction does not follow the germline gene, possibly because of a read error. The rearrangement joins TRBV6-1 to TRBJ2-5, with D possibly being TRBD2 (6 bases). The CDR3 runs 15 residues. CDR1 is MNHNS and CDR2 is SASEGT in the germline V gene. CDR3 region: CASREGGDRQETQYF. The CDR3 coding sequence is TGTGCCAGCAGGGAAGGCGGGGACCGCCAAGAGACCCAGTACTTC.

The chain combines TRBV7-2 with TRBJ1-6; tentatively, D is TRBD1 (5 bases). Trimming shortened V by 4 bases and J by 5 bases, and 12 bases separated the two germline ends. Germline loops: CDR1 SGHTA, CDR2 FQGNSA. This CDR3 has 15 residues. The CDR3 protein is CASSSTGLNNSPLHF. The CDR3 coding sequence is TGTGCCAGCAGCTCAACGGGACTTAATAATTCACCCCTCCACTTT. Combining the CDR3 with reference TRBV7-2 and TRBJ1-6 gives the whole variable domain GAGVSQSPSNKVTEKGKDVELRCDPISGHTALYWYRQSLGQGLEFLIYFQGNSAPDKSGLPSDRFSAERTGGSVSTLTIQRTQQEDSAVYLCASSSTGLNNSPLHFGNGTRLTVT.

This chain joins TRBV27 and TRBJ2-3, with D possibly TRBD1 on 6 matching bases. Trimming left V 2 bases short and J 6 bases short, with 12 bases between. The CDR3 runs to 14 residues. Germline V gives CDR1 MNHEY, CDR2 SMNVEV (reference sequence). The CDR3 DNA sequence: TGTGCCAGCAGTTTAGGGACACCCGGGGATACGCAGTATTTT. Amino acids: CASSLGTPGDTQYF.

This clone was found a few times. CDR3 coding DNA: TGTGCCAGCAGCCTAGCGGGGCCTTCCTACAATGAGCAGTTCTTC. Encoded protein: CASSLAGPSYNEQFF. The gene calls are TRBV2 and TRBJ2-1; 9 bases align to TRBD2. Trimming cost V 6 bases and J 1 base; bases outside gene matches: 4. CDR3 length: 15 amino acids. Per the germline V gene, CDR1 is SNHLY and CDR2 is FYNNEI.